This T cell receptor (beta chain) was retrieved from a study of cytomegalovirus exposure and HLA in healthy donors (dated by TCRdb to the late 2010s). Background for the entire study: An earlier analysis of around 600 of the donors reported about 250 Gb of sequence data and 117 million unique TCR beta sequences from 150 million to 200 million T cells. Approximately 300 gigabases of sequencing data and 70 million to 100 million unique TCR sequences made up an early release that covered several hundred HLA-typed donors. Of the roughly 410 genotyped donors, roughly 80% were placed in the genetic ancestry cluster associated with self-reported Caucasian donors. The aim of the study was to test whether cataloging public T cell receptors could identify signatures of past pathogen exposure. The study used immunosequencing to profile the T cell repertoires of hundreds of subjects and linked those repertoires to cytomegalovirus serostatus. Besides the first cohort of under 700 subjects, a separate validation cohort made up of roughly 120 different subjects was used. The study combined high-throughput TCR immunosequencing, statistical association of individual TCRs with disease status, and machine learning to predict cytomegalovirus infection status. In a later analysis, previously published TCR beta repertoires from about 670 donors were re-analyzed and high-resolution HLA genotyping was added so that TCR occurrence patterns could be studied. Rather than using new phenotypic data, the later analysis identified candidate immune exposures from TCR beta sequences and from how often those sequences occurred across donors. An earlier analysis of 450 to 750 of the donors used high-throughput TCR beta sequencing to judge whether each TCR beta V gene segment behaved as functional or pseudogenic. Donor age, sex, ethnicity and CMV serostatus were compiled alongside the repertoire data. Genome-wide SNP genotypes for about three fifths of the 666 donors were used in a later genetic analysis, which treated that subset as a discovery cohort. Every discovery cohort repertoire had been produced on one sequencing platform. HLA typing included class I and class II loci at four-digit resolution. The number of typed donors differed by locus: about 620-630 for A, B, C, DRB1 and DQB1; some 500 for DQA1; approximately 610 for DPA1; and roughly 490 for DPB1. Because of strong linkage in the cohort, roughly five DR-DQ haplotypes were treated as single units for association and clustering. Among roughly 400 genotyped donors of the cohort, an average of approximately 250,000 unique TCR beta nucleotide sequences were sequenced per donor, approximately 20% of them non-productive.

Overall study outcomes, separate from this receptor: Broadly in line with IMGT annotations, most TCR beta V segments showed up in productive rearrangements about 90% or about 30% of the time in an earlier analysis of several hundred of the donors. Specific HLA alleles were associated with around 18,000 TCR beta sequences at a false discovery rate of 0.05 in a later analysis. Presence/absence analyses assumed roughly uniform sequencing depth across donors, an assumption that may not hold. In a later analysis, HLA-associated TCR beta chains showed more clonal expansion and lower generation probabilities than non-associated chains that were equally common. Strong co-occurrence of HLA alleles, especially DR and DQ, made assigning TCR associations to individual alleles difficult. Because the 87-base-pair reads could not distinguish some IMGT-functional V segments, including TRBV6-2 and TRBV6-3, those segments were excluded. In a later analysis, most CMV-associated TCR beta chains were found to appear HLA-restricted, with HLA associations seemingly driven largely by CMV exposure. An association between a missense DCLRE1C variant and V-gene and J-gene trimming of TCR beta chains was found in a later genetic analysis and replicated in an independent cohort. According to a later analysis, TCR association rates differed among HLA loci, with DRB1 alleles showing the most associated TCRs and HLA-C alleles showing the fewest. In a later genetic analysis, fewer N-insertions in productive TCRs were reported among donors in an Asian-associated ancestry cluster than the roughly 700-donor mean. A further reported finding was that TCR beta sequences accurately predicted the HLA-A and HLA-B alleles for most subjects in the first cohort. For the cohort, immune exposure information was limited to CMV serostatus. In a later analysis, several top co-occurrence clusters were reported to appear linked to parvovirus B19, influenza, CMV and Epstein-Barr virus. Because counts were too low, 15 to 20 rarely observed V segments, including chromosome 9 orphons, were left out of the earlier analysis of 500 to 650 of the donors. A total of about 150 TCR beta chains were listed by the study as associated with cytomegalovirus. The sequencing pipeline was judged likely to have produced a cluster of highly shared sequence variants as a technical artifact. The authors suggested that the approach could potentially be extended to other disease states and immunological phenotypes. In both the original and validation cohorts, the classifier was reported to diagnose cytomegalovirus status with high specificity and sensitivity. In vitro tests confirmed that a few of the cytomegalovirus-associated TCR beta chains recognize cytomegalovirus antigens. Across donors, most TCR sequences were observed very rarely, whereas some public TCRs were present in many individuals. Linkage disequilibrium might explain the correlated functional status among segregating V segments, but an unknown experimental factor could not be excluded. Because HLA typing was missing for some donors at each locus, association tests included only the typed subset. This cohort had only TCR beta chains sequenced, and the lack of alpha or paired-chain data limited which features could be detected.

About this clone: Which antigen it targets is not known. No clone much larger than this one lies a single base away; base qualities are absent.

The library was obtained by the immunoSEQ multiplex PCR assay. A mixture of 60 forward primers for TCR Vbeta segments and 13 reverse primers for TCR Jbeta segments was used in the multiplex PCR. The CDR3 region of rearranged TCR beta genes was amplified from genomic DNA by a multiplex PCR assay. The Illumina HiSeq System was used to sequence the amplified TCR beta libraries as 87-base-pair reads. The source study handled its data this way. In a later analysis, 80 million or so unique TCR beta chains were counted across the 650 to 750 repertoires, and roughly 11 million of these chains were shared by at least two donors. A nearest-neighbor algorithm error-corrected the raw reads and collapsed the reads into unique sequences, merging closely related sequences to remove PCR and sequencing errors. CDR3 sequences were aligned to IMGT reference sequences to assign V, D and J gene segments. For a sequence to be retained, at least a six-nucleotide match to both a V gene segment and a J gene segment was required. Rearrangements were called productive when the CDR3 lacked stop codons and stayed in frame with V and J; all others were non-productive. Following IMGT convention, CDR3 was defined as the stretch from the second conserved V-encoded cysteine up to the conserved J-encoded phenylalanine. The earlier analysis of around 640 of the donors excluded sequences that lacked an unambiguous match to a single V gene segment. An earlier analysis of some 500 of the donors classified V segments as functional when productive rearrangements were above 56.7% and as segregating when the standard deviation between donors was above 5%. A statistical classification framework was built to diagnose cytomegalovirus status from the catalog of TCR beta chain sequences. In a later analysis, TCR nucleotide sequences were compared against IMGT/GENE-DB human TR gene sequences so that V and J genes could be assigned. The TCRdist pipeline was used in a later analysis to assign CDR3 sequences and most-parsimonious VDJ recombination scenarios. In a later analysis, every TCR beta chain was defined by the combination of its CDR3 amino acid sequence and its V-gene family, and reads without a unique V-gene family were dropped. As a way to deal with suspected cross-contamination and a sequencing artifact, a later analysis dropped 450 to 700 nucleotide sequences that were highly shared and had low generation probability. A later analysis calculated a clonal expansion index for each public chain from normalized within-repertoire ranks of inferred template counts. A later analysis computed generation probabilities with a VDJ recombination model fitted to out-of-frame rearrangements, and checked the results against IGoR. In a later analysis, hypergeometric tests were used to score TCR-TCR, TCR-HLA and TCR-CMV co-occurrence, with a repertoire-size bias correction applied to TCR pairs. In a later analysis, false discovery rates were estimated by permuting HLA or CMV assignments 20 times. In a later analysis, co-occurring TCRs were grouped using DBSCAN, with TCRdist sequence similarity added in when clustering inside HLA-allele-positive subsets. Repertoires with fewer than 30,000 or more than 120,000 public chains were left out of co-occurrence clustering, as were five repertoires with anomalous nucleotide sharing. Not all clones reach the TCRdb copy of this immuneACCESS table, which keeps in-frame sequences only. Checked studies attribute under half of the gap to unresolved V genes and leave the rest unexplained. V and J calls and clone size are as listed in that table; D and trimming were resolved from the DNA. Here the sample has around 150,000 clones; 75% to 80% occur a single time. About 1% of the sample rests with the top ten.

The cohort comprised hundreds of healthy bone marrow donors. At the time of sampling, every cohort member was nominally healthy, though immune exposures that went unrecorded were likely present. The donor tested CMV seropositive and was one of the 289 seropositive cohort members. Every donor gave a peripheral blood sample, and the peripheral blood mononuclear cells from that sample were used for TCR beta sequencing. Genomic DNA was extracted from the blood cell samples with the Qiagen DNeasy Blood Extraction Kit. Including the terminal cysteine and phenylalanine, the CDR3 comprises 18 residues. Here the CDR3 DNA is all that survives: 54 bases in frame from base 1. CDR1 is given as SNHLY and CDR2 as FYNNEI, both from the germline V gene. Trimming takes 0 bases from V and 6 bases from J, and the germline ends sit 22 bases apart.

The rearranged segments are TRBV2 and TRBJ2-3; the D gene lacks a confident call. The TCR was taken from a woman in her forties or fifties in good health and CMV-seropositive. Sequenced input: PBMCs. CDR3 protein: CASSEALGVPPSVDTQYF. The DNA sequence is as follows: TGTGCCAGCAGTGAAGCGCTTGGAGTTCCCCCGTCAGTGGATACGCAGTATTTT.